These 24 T cell receptor beta chains were sequenced from one sample in a study of prognosis after radiotherapy for stage I lung cancer (dated by TCRdb to the early 2020s). Sequenced on an Illumina HiSeq 3000. Two rounds of multiplex PCR on genomic DNA were used to amplify the TCR beta CDR3 region. The first PCR round used primers specific to each TRBV and TRBJ gene, with sequences filed in Chinese patent CN105087789A. The public reads were reanalyzed by TCRdb: fastp trimming at Q25, MiXCR alignment, in-frame beta chains only. Each entry is one CDR3 protein sequence, shown with its most common DNA and genes. This sample has about 20,000 distinct CDR3 sequences in its table, and under 45% of those were observed once. The ten most abundant clones make up less than 40% of the sample. This material consisted of PBMCs, taken before or after stereotactic body radiation therapy (not recorded which). Receptors originate from a donor at least 50 years old with non-small cell lung cancer.

The J gene is TRBJ2-7, the V gene TRBV20-1, with 10 bases lining up with TRBD2. V trimming: 7 bases; J trimming: 0 bases; junction bases outside the gene matches: 6. CDR1 is DFQATT and CDR2 is SNEGSKA in the germline V gene (reference sequence). CDR3 size: 14 residues. For the CDR3, the DNA is TGCAGTGGCCAGGCTAGCGGGAGCTCCTACGAGCAGTACTTC. Amino acid sequence: CSGQASGSSYEQYF.

This clonotype was seen ten or more times. This chain joins TRBV2 and TRBJ2-7, with D tentatively TRBD1 (6 bases). Germline V lookup: CDR1 SNHLY, CDR2 FYNNEI. The CDR3 has 14 residues. Trimming removed 5 bases from V and 2 bases from J, with 13 bases in between. The CDR3 region has the DNA TGTGCCAGCAGTCAGGGGCCGTCACCCTACGAGCAGTACTTC. This translates into CASSQGPSPYEQYF.

The table lists this clonotype with many counts. The V call is TRBV3-1, the J call TRBJ2-1; D possibly corresponds to TRBD2 (5 bases). Trimming pared 0 bases from V and 9 bases from J, leaving 9 bases between. CDR1 is LGHDT, CDR2 YNNKEL, per germline (reference sequence). This CDR3 has 13 amino acids. In DNA, the CDR3 is TGTGCCAGCAGCCAAGATACCGGAGGTGAGCAGTTCTTC. It codes for CASSQDTGGEQFF.

This clonotype appeared many times. The chain recombines TRBV6-4 with TRBJ2-2; the match to TRBD2 covers 7 bases. Per germline, CDR1 MRHNA and CDR2 SNTAGT. V shed 6 bases, J shed 8 bases, and the junction held 9 bases outside the gene matches. The CDR3 is 14 residues long. The CDR3 DNA sequence: TGTGCCAGCAGGCGAGCGGGGCGCGGAGGGGAGCTGTTTTTT. Residues: CASRRAGRGGELFF.

This clonotype was detected ten times or more. The chain carries TRBV20-1 and TRBJ2-2; possible D gene TRBD1, 6 bases. The CDR3 loop spans 11 amino acids. V dropped 4 bases and J dropped 12 bases, with 12 bases sitting between them. The germline V gene encodes CDR1 DFQATT and CDR2 SNEGSKA (reference sequence). CDR3 bases: TGCAGTGCTAAAGCAGGGGATAAGCTGTTTTTT. Its translation is CSAKAGDKLFF.

The genes are TRBV20-1 and TRBJ1-2; 8 bases are shared with TRBD1. Trimming took 5 bases from V and 8 from J; bases not matched to a gene: 19. Germline CDR1 DFQATT, CDR2 SNEGSKA (reference sequence). The CDR3 is made up of 16 amino acids. The CDR3 DNA reads as TGCAGTGCTGAGACGAGAGCAGGGGGCGCGTCTCGCGGCTACACCTTC. Translating it yields CSAETRAGGASRGYTF.

This clonotype rates as medium-sized (0.01 to 0.1%). This chain links TRBV6-5 with TRBJ2-1, with D possibly called TRBD1 or TRBD2 (5 bases each). This CDR3 comprises 17 residues. Germline assignment: CDR1 MNHEY and CDR2 SVGAGI. V was cut by 1 base and J by 8 bases, with 21 bases left in between. CDR3 sequence (DNA): TGTGCCAGCAGTTACTTTTATACCGGGACCACGCATGATGAGCAGTTCTTC. As protein: CASSYFYTGTTHDEQFF.

On this clonotype itself: This may be a read error: a much more frequent sequence differs by one nucleotide. V usage is TRBV5-4 and J usage is TRBJ2-5, with D tentatively TRBD1 or TRBD2 (5 bases each). Germline lookup yields CDR1 SGHNT and CDR2 YYREEE (reference sequence). CDR3 length: 14 residues. V lost 4 bases to trimming and J lost 3 bases, with 13 bases between them. The CDR3 DNA sequence: TGTGCCAGCAGCAGCCGAGGGACCAAAGAGACCCAGTACTTC. Translated, it gives CASSSRGTKETQYF. Complete variable domain (other parts from reference TRBV5-4 and TRBJ2-5): ETGVTQSPTHLIKTRGQQVTLRCSSQSGHNTVSWYQQALGQGPQFIFQYYREEENGRGNFPPRFSGLQFPNYSSELNVNALELDDSALYLCASSSRGTKETQYFGPGTRLLVL.

This clonotype was seen ten or more times. This sequence joins TRBV28 and TRBJ2-5; 8 bases map to TRBD2. The germline V gene has CDR1 MDHEN and CDR2 SYDVKM. The CDR3 contains 15 residues. Trimming at V came to 8 bases and at J to 5 bases, leaving 13 bases not matched to a gene. The CDR3 sequence is CASPPAGGRFETQYF. DNA for the CDR3: TGTGCCAGCCCACCCGCGGGAGGTCGCTTCGAGACCCAGTACTTC.

This sequence joins TRBV6-2 or TRBV6-3 and TRBJ2-7; 9 bases fit TRBD2. The CDR3 spans 13 residues. V was clipped by 6 bases and J by 2 bases; unmatched bases: 2. Germline V CDR1 and CDR2: MNHEY, SVGEGT. CDR3 in amino acids: CASRTSGTYEQYF. CDR3 sequence (DNA): TGTGCCAGCAGGACTAGCGGAACCTACGAGCAGTACTTC.

Worth noting for this clonotype: A junction end diverges from the germline sequence, so it may reflect a read error. The chain combines TRBV28 with TRBJ2-3; the D gene is possibly TRBD1 (6 bases). This CDR3 comprises 18 residues. Germline V gene data show CDR1 as MDHEN and CDR2 as SYDVKM. The CDR3 sequence is CAISSNSPRWGLGDTQYF. DNA of the CDR3: TGTGCCATCAGTTCTAACTCCCCCCGGTGGGGGCTGGGAGATACTCAGTATTTT.

As concerns this clonotype: The junction shows a germline mismatch at one end, possibly a read error. The V gene is TRBV6-2 or TRBV6-3, the J gene TRBJ1-2, with a tentative D call TRBD1 (5 bases). The CDR3 loop spans 16 amino acids. Germline assignment: CDR1 MNHEY and CDR2 SVGEGT. The CDR3 loop reads CASIRDRITTGYVYTF. In DNA, the CDR3 is TGTGCCAGCATCCGGGACCGGATAACCACCGGCTATGTCTACACCTTC.

Turning to this clonotype: Just one base apart from a much larger clone, this may be a read error. The chain combines TRBV4-2 with TRBJ2-5; D perhaps matches TRBD2 (7 bases). This CDR3 has 15 amino acids. Germline lookup yields CDR1 LGHNA and CDR2 YNFKEQ. Written as DNA, the CDR3 is TGTGCCAGCAGCCAAGTTGGGGGGGCCTTAGAGAACCAGTACTTC. Its translation: CASSQVGGALENQYF.

This clonotype appeared many times. The chain combines TRBV7-9 with TRBJ2-2, with 14 nucleotides matching TRBD2. The trim removed 3 bases at V and 6 bases at J, leaving 15 bases unmatched. The CDR3 loop spans 20 amino acids. Germline CDR1 SEHNR, CDR2 FQNEAQ (reference sequence). The CDR3 reads CASSFEGGLAGDWAPGELFF. The CDR3 DNA reads TGTGCCAGCAGCTTCGAGGGGGGACTAGCGGGAGATTGGGCGCCCGGGGAGCTGTTTTTT.

By sample fraction, this clonotype is medium-sized. Germline is not matched at one junction end, which may reflect a read error. The chain employs TRBV6-1 and TRBJ2-3, with TRBD2 matching over 11 bases. This CDR3 has 13 amino acids. Germline V lookup: CDR1 MNHNS, CDR2 SASEGT. The CDR3 nucleotides are TGTGCCAGCAGCCCCAGACTAGCGGGACCCCCCCATTTT. Translating it yields CASSPRLAGPPHF.

This clonotype was counted ten times or more. The J gene is TRBJ1-2, the V gene TRBV18, with 8 bases lining up with TRBD1. The CDR3 has 15 residues. Losses at the gene ends were 3 bases for V and 5 bases for J; bases not matched to a gene: 8. Germline V gene data show CDR1 as KGHSH and CDR2 as LQKENI. The CDR3 region is CASSPGRQGLYGYTF. CDR3 coding DNA: TGTGCCAGCTCACCGGGGCGACAGGGGTTATATGGCTACACCTTC. Filled out from reference TRBV18 and TRBJ1-2, the complete variable domain reads NAGVMQNPRHLVRRRGQEARLRCSPMKGHSHVYWYRQLPEEGLKFMVYLQKENIIDESGMPKERFSAEFPKEGPSILRIQQVVRGDSAAYFCASSPGRQGLYGYTFGSGTRLTVV.

The V and J genes are TRBV6-7 and TRBJ1-1, with D unclear. TRBV6-7 belongs to the ORF category, with a function that is uncertain. The CDR3 extends over 16 amino acids. Trimming shortened V by 4 bases and J by 8 bases, and 23 bases separated the two germline ends. The CDR3 region is CASSLILKLQRREAFF. CDR3 nucleotides: TGTGCCAGCAGTTTAATACTAAAGCTCCAACGTAGGGAAGCTTTCTTT.

This clonotype came up many times. Germline and junction disagree at one end, which may indicate a read error. The V and J genes are TRBV2 and TRBJ2-1, with TRBD1 matching 11 bases. Germline CDR1 reads SNHLY; CDR2 reads FYNNEI. This CDR3 is built from 11 residues. The CDR3 loop reads CASRDRGPSPF. The CDR3 DNA follows: TGTGCCAGCAGGGACAGGGGGCCATCGCCTTTC.

The chain couples TRBV27 to TRBJ2-3; D may correspond to TRBD1 or TRBD2 (5 bases each). Germline CDR1 MNHEY, CDR2 SMNVEV (reference sequence). Deletions cut 6 bases from V and 10 bases from J, with 11 bases between. The CDR3 is 11 residues long. DNA for the CDR3: TGTGCCAGCAGGGGGACCTGGGCGCAGTATTTT. Its protein product is CASRGTWAQYF.

Many counts were recorded for this clonotype. This chain joins TRBV19 and TRBJ1-5; a possible D gene is TRBD1 (5 bases). V was cut by 2 bases and J by 5 bases, with 7 bases left in between. Looked up from germline, CDR1 is LNHDA and CDR2 is SQIVND (reference sequence). CDR3 length equals 13 residues. CDR3 DNA: TGTGCCAGTAGTATAAGGGGAGATCAGCCCCAGCATTTT. The encoded protein is CASSIRGDQPQHF. The full variable domain, rest sourced from reference TRBV19 and TRBJ1-5, is DGGITQSPKYLFRKEGQNVTLSCEQNLNHDAMYWYRQDPGQGLRLIYYSQIVNDFQKGDIAEGYSVSREKKESFPLTVTSAQKNPTAFYLCASSIRGDQPQHFGDGTRLSIL.

The rearrangement links TRBV6-1 to TRBJ2-7, with D possibly matching TRBD1 (6 bases). This CDR3 region has 16 residues. V shed 0 bases and J shed 4 bases, with 16 bases lying between them. Per germline, CDR1 MNHNS and CDR2 SASEGT. The chain's CDR3 is CASSEALRQDQYEQYF. Here the CDR3 DNA reads TGTGCCAGCAGTGAAGCGCTTAGACAGGACCAATACGAGCAGTACTTC.

About this clonotype itself: Because it lacks the conserved phenylalanine or tryptophan at the end, this CDR3 is likely a read error. V usage is TRBV24-1 and J usage is TRBJ1-5, with D unresolved. The CDR3 sequence is 13 residues long. CDR1 KGHDR and CDR2 SFDVKD come from the germline V gene. Deletions cut 9 bases from V and 5 bases from J, with 13 bases between. The CDR3 sequence is CATAVDGYQPQHL. CDR3 DNA: TGTGCCACCGCCGTGGACGGTTATCAGCCCCAGCATCTT.

This rearrangement joins TRBV7-3 to TRBJ2-1, with D perhaps matching TRBD1 (5 bases). Trimming took 4 bases from V and 9 from J, leaving 16 bases between them. The CDR3 has 14 residues. CDR1 SGHTA and CDR2 FQGTGA come from the germline V gene. The CDR3 DNA reads as TGTGCCAGCAGCTCCTCACAGGTGTCATGTGAGCAGTTCTTC. Its translation is CASSSSQVSCEQFF.

Of note for this clonotype: This probably arose from a read error, given a far larger clone one base away. V and J are TRBV6-9 and TRBJ2-1; D gene ambiguous. This CDR3 is 15 amino acids long. The ends were cut back, 2 bases at V and 7 bases at J, with 15 bases in the middle. Germline V gene lookup returns CDR1 MNHGY and CDR2 SVAAGI. CDR3 bases: TGTGCCAGCAGTTATCCCCCTCTTGGGAAAAATGAGCAGTTCTTC. Amino acid sequence: CASSYPPLGKNEQFF.